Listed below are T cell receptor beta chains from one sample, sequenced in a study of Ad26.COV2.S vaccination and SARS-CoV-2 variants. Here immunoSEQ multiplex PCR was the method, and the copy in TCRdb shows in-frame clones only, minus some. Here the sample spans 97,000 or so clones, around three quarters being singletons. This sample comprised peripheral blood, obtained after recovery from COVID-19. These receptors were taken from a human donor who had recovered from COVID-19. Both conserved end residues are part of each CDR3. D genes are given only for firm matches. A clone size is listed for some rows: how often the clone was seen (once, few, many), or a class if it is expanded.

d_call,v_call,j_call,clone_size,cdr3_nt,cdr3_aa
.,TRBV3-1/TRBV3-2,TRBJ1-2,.,TGTGCCAGCAGCCCCCGACAGGACTATGGCTACACCTTC,CASSPRQDYGYTF
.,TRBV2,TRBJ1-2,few,TGTGCCAGCATTGGGTTACAGAACAACTATGGCTACACCTTC,CASIGLQNNYGYTF
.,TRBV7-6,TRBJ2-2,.,TGTGCCAGCAGCTTAGAGGCGAAAGGGTCTGGCGGGGAGCTGTTTTTT,CASSLEAKGSGGELFF
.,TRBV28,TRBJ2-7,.,TGTGCCAGCAGTCGAATTGGGCAGGGCTTCTCCTACGAGCAGTACTTC,CASSRIGQGFSYEQYF
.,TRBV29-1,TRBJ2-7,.,TGCAGCGTTGAAACCCCAGGGGGGAGCTACGAGCAGTACTTC,CSVETPGGSYEQYF
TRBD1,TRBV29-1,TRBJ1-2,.,TGCAGCGTTGAACGTAGACAGGGTTTAGATGGCTACACCTTC,CSVERRQGLDGYTF
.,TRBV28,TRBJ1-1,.,TGTGCCAGCAGTCTACAGGTGAACACTGAAGCTTTCTTT,CASSLQVNTEAFF
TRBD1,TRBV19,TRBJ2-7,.,TGTGCCAGTAGTGGCGCCGGGACAGGGGAAGAGCAGTACTTC,CASSGAGTGEEQYF
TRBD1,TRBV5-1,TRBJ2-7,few,TGCGCCAGCAGCTTGAACGGACAGGTTTCCTACGAGCAGTACTTC,CASSLNGQVSYEQYF
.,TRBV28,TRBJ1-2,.,TGTGCCAGCAGTTTCGGGGGAGGCGGCTACACCTTC,CASSFGGGGYTF
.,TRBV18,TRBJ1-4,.,TGTGCCAGCTCACCCTCCGGGTATAATGAAAAACTGTTTTTT,CASSPSGYNEKLFF
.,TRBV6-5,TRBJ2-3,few,TGTGCCAGCAGTTATGGTTTAGCCACAGATACGCAGTATTTT,CASSYGLATDTQYF
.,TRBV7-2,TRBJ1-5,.,TGTGCCAGCAGCCACCTCAATCAGCCCCAGCATTTT,CASSHLNQPQHF
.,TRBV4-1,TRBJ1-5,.,TGCGCCAGCAGCCAAGATCCGGGGTTTAGCAATCAGCCCCAGCATTTT,CASSQDPGFSNQPQHF
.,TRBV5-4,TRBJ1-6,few,TGTGCCAGCAGCTTGGACCCGGATAGGGCTCGCCACTTT,CASSLDPDRARHF
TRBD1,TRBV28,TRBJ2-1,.,TGTGCCAGCAGAAGGGACAGGGGGCTGTTTGAGCAGTTCTTC,CASRRDRGLFEQFF
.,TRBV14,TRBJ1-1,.,TGTGCCAGCAGCCTCTTAGGGGGCACTGAAGCTTTCTTT,CASSLLGGTEAFF